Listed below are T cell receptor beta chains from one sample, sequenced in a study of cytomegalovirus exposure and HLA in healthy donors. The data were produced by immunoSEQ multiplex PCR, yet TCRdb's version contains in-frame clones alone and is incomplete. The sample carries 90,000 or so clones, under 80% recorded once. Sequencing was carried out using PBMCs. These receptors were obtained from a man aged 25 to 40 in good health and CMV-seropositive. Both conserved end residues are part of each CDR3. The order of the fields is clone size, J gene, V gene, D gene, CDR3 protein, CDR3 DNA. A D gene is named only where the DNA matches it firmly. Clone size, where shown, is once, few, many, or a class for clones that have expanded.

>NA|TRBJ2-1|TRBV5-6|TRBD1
CASSYGPGQGLPFF
TGTGCCAGCAGCTACGGACCGGGACAGGGTCTCCCGTTCTTC
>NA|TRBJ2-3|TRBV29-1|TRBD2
CSVGSAGGAGDTQYF
TGCAGCGTTGGAAGTGCCGGGGGGGCCGGAGATACGCAGTATTTT
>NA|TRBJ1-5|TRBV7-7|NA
CASSFSGPSNQPQHF
TGTGCTAGCAGCTTTTCAGGCCCTAGCAATCAGCCCCAGCATTTT
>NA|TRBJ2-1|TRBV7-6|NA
CASSPGHRNEQFF
TGTGCCAGCAGCCCAGGACACCGCAATGAGCAGTTCTTC
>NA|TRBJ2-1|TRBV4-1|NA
CASSQEPPLSSYNEQFF
TGCGCCAGCAGCCAAGAGCCCCCTCTGAGCTCCTACAATGAGCAGTTCTTC
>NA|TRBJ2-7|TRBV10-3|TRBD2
CAITWSGGDEQYF
TGTGCCATCACTTGGAGCGGGGGTGACGAGCAGTACTTC
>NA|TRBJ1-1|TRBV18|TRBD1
CASSLWGQGGTEAFF
TGTGCCAGCTCACTGTGGGGACAGGGCGGGACTGAGGCTTTCTTT
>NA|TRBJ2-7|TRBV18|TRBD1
CASSPGTGVEQYF
TGTGCCAGCTCACCCGGGACAGGGGTCGAGCAGTACTTC
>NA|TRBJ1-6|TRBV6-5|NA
CASSYSVLQGGSPLHF
TGTGCCAGCAGTTACTCGGTCCTCCAGGGAGGATCACCCCTCCACTTT
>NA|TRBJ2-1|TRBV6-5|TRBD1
CASSQTGVFEQFF
TGTGCCAGCAGTCAAACAGGGGTGTTTGAGCAGTTCTTC
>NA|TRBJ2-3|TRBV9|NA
CASSRARDTQYF
TGTGCCAGCTCCAGGGCCAGGGATACGCAGTATTTT
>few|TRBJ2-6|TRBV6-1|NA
CASSEDGWGTPPRF
TGTGCCAGCAGTGAAGACGGGTGGGGGACTCCCCCTCGCTTC
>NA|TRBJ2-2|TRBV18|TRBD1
CASSPGQPTTGELFF
TGTGCCAGCTCACCGGGACAGCCCACCACCGGGGAGCTGTTTTTT
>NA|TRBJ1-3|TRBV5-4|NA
CASSGASGNTIYF
TGTGCCAGCAGCGGGGCTTCTGGAAACACCATATATTTT
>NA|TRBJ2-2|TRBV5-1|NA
CASSPGQHTGELFF
TGCGCCAGCAGTCCTGGACAGCACACCGGGGAGCTGTTTTTT
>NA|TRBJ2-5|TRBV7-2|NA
CASSSLQGYETQYF
TGTGCCAGCAGCTCCCTCCAGGGGTACGAGACCCAGTACTTC
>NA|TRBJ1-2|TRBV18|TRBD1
CASSPPGQGALGYGYTF
TGTGCCAGCTCACCGCCGGGACAGGGGGCGTTGGGCTATGGCTACACCTTC
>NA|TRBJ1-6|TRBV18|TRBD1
CASSQTGDYNSPLHF
TGTGCCAGCTCACAGACAGGGGACTATAATTCACCCCTCCACTTT
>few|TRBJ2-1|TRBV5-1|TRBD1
CASGGGTGGNEQFF
TGCGCCAGCGGTGGGGGGACAGGGGGAAATGAGCAGTTCTTC
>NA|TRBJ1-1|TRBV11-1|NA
CASSSGRTLNTEAFF
TGTGCCAGCAGCTCAGGCAGGACACTGAACACTGAAGCTTTCTTT
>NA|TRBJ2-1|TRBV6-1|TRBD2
CASSEPGGGGSDEQFF
TGTGCCAGCAGTGAACCGGGGGGGGGTGGTTCCGATGAGCAGTTCTTC
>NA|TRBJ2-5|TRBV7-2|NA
CASSLARTGREETQYF
TGTGCCAGCAGCTTAGCCCGGACAGGGAGGGAAGAGACCCAGTACTTC
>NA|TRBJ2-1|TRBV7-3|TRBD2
CASSLWFLSSGGGSYNEQFF
TGTGCCAGCAGCTTATGGTTTCTGTCTAGCGGGGGGGGATCCTACAATGAGCAGTTCTTC
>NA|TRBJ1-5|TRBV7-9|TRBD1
CASSSQGVAGGNNQPQHF
TGTGCCAGCAGCTCACAAGGGGTGGCAGGGGGAAACAATCAGCCCCAGCATTTT
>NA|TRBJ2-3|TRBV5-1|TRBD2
CASSPRLADTQYF
TGCGCCAGCAGCCCCAGACTAGCCGATACGCAGTATTTT
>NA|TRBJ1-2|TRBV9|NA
CASSVVSGLDGYTF
TGTGCCAGCAGCGTAGTCTCGGGTCTAGATGGCTACACCTTC
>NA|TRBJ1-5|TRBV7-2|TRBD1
CASSSPGGPGKPQHF
TGTGCCAGCAGCTCACCAGGGGGACCTGGGAAGCCCCAGCATTTT
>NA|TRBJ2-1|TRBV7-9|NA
CASSLLRGWGEQFF
TGTGCCAGCAGCTTGCTCCGGGGGTGGGGTGAGCAGTTCTTC
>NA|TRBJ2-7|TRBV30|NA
CAWSAVHEQYF
TGTGCCTGGAGCGCAGTGCACGAGCAGTACTTC
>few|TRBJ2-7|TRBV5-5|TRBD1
CASRKPGTGSNEQYF
TGTGCCAGCAGAAAGCCCGGGACAGGGTCCAACGAGCAGTACTTC
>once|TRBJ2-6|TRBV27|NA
CASSPNGGSGANVLTF
TGTGCCAGCAGCCCAAACGGAGGCTCTGGGGCCAACGTCCTGACTTTC
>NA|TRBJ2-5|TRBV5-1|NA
CASSLPDTPRTQYF
TGCGCCAGCAGCTTGCCGGACACCCCAAGGACCCAGTACTTC
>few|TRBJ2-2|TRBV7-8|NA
CASGRGGANTGELFF
TGTGCCAGCGGAAGGGGGGGGGCGAACACCGGGGAGCTGTTTTTT
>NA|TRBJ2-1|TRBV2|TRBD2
CASSYFRPGLAGGLNEQFF
TGTGCCAGCAGTTACTTCCGCCCGGGACTAGCGGGGGGGCTTAATGAGCAGTTCTTC
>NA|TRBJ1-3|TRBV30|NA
CAWSVNSGNTIYF
TGTGCCTGGAGTGTTAACTCTGGAAACACCATATATTTT
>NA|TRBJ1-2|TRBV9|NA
CASSPLLGGNYGYTF
TGTGCCAGCAGCCCACTTCTTGGAGGAAACTATGGCTACACCTTC
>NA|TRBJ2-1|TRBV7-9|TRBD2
CASSLAGTSWYNEQFF
TGTGCCAGCAGCTTAGCCGGGACTAGCTGGTACAATGAGCAGTTCTTC
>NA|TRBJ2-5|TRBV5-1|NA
CASSLQGPIAKTQYF
TGCGCCAGCAGCTTGCAGGGGCCAATTGCGAAGACCCAGTACTTC
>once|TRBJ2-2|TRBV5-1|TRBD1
CASSPLTGDGGELFF
TGCGCCAGCAGCCCTCTGACAGGGGATGGCGGGGAGCTGTTTTTT
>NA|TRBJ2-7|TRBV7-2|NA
CASSLGAGAGYEQYF
TGTGCCAGCAGCTTAGGCGCAGGCGCAGGCTACGAGCAGTACTTC
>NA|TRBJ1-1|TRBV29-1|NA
CSVEGPPNTEAFF
TGCAGCGTTGAGGGGCCTCCGAACACTGAAGCTTTCTTT
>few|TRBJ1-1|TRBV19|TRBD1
CASSALDRGSNTEAFF
TGTGCCAGTAGTGCCCTGGACAGGGGATCGAACACTGAAGCTTTCTTT
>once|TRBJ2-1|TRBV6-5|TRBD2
CASSWGSGRGGNEQFF
TGTGCCAGCAGTTGGGGTTCGGGGCGGGGAGGGAATGAGCAGTTCTTC
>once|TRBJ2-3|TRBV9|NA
CASSEYTDTQYF
TGTGCCAGCAGCGAATACACAGATACGCAGTATTTT
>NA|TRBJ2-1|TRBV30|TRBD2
CAWSVERGRYNEQFF
TGTGCCTGGAGTGTTGAGCGGGGTAGATACAATGAGCAGTTCTTC
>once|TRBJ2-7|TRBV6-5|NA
CASSPHSSSYEQYF
TGTGCCAGCAGTCCTCACAGTAGCTCCTACGAGCAGTACTTC
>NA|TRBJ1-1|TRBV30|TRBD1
CAWSVAGQGNTEAFF
TGTGCCTGGAGTGTAGCGGGACAGGGGAACACTGAAGCTTTCTTT
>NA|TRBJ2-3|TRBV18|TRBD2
CASSGGATDTQYF
TGTGCCAGCTCCGGGGGGGCCACAGATACGCAGTATTTT
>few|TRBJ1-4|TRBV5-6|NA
CASSAKYRATNEKLFF
TGTGCCAGCAGCGCTAAATACAGGGCAACTAATGAAAAACTGTTTTTT
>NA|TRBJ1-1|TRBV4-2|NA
CASSPGGVPAFF
TGTGCCAGCAGCCCGGGGGGGGTTCCTGCTTTCTTT
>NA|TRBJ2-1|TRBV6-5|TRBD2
CASSPTSGGDDEQFF
TGTGCCAGCAGTCCGACTAGCGGGGGGGACGATGAGCAGTTCTTC
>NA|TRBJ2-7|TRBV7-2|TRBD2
CASSPTRLAGGHEQYF
TGTGCCAGCAGCCCAACGCGACTAGCGGGGGGCCACGAGCAGTACTTC
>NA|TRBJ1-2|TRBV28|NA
CASSSLNFYKAANYGYTF
TGTGCCAGCAGCTCATTAAATTTCTACAAAGCGGCCAACTATGGCTACACCTTC
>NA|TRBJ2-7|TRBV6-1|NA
CASSVTYEQYF
TGTGCCAGCAGTGTTACCTACGAGCAGTACTTC
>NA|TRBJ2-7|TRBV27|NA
CASRSGSSYEQYF
TGTGCCAGCAGATCAGGAAGCTCCTACGAGCAGTACTTC
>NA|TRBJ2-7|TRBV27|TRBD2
CASSLSTGTTYEQYF
TGTGCCAGCAGTTTATCGACCGGGACTACCTACGAGCAGTACTTC
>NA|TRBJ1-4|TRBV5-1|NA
CASSLDGGLGEKLFF
TGCGCCAGCAGCTTGGACGGCGGGTTAGGTGAAAAACTGTTTTTT
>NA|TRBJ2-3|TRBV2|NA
CASSESGSDTQYF
TGTGCCAGCAGTGAGTCGGGGTCCGATACGCAGTATTTT
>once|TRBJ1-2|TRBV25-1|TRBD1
CASRTGTGGGYTF
TGTGCCAGCAGAACCGGGACAGGGGGTGGCTACACCTTC
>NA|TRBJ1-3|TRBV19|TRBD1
CASTGGIPSSGNTIYF
TGTGCCAGTACAGGGGGAATCCCCTCGTCTGGAAACACCATATATTTT